This record looks at one T cell receptor beta chain sequence and its context. This clonotype was recorded once. Its antigen remains undetermined. Qualities for individual bases were not recorded, and no much larger clone is one base off. One read alone is weak evidence. The data were taken from a study of T cells in Graves' hyperthyroidism and ophthalmopathy (dated by TCRdb to about 2019). Context from the whole study: Peripheral blood was sampled at the time of initial diagnosis, prior to any treatment. A discovery cohort of about a hundred patients, roughly 40 with Graves' ophthalmopathy and 55 to 60 with stable Graves' hyperthyroidism, was used to find distinguishing TCR V-J signatures. Prospective prediction of ophthalmopathy was tested in an independent validation cohort of about 19 hyperthyroidism patients and some 17 patients who later progressed to ophthalmopathy. The approximately 100 discovery patients were divided at random into training and test sets in a 7:3 ratio. Thyroid tissue and blood T-cell repertoires from over 5 Graves' hyperthyroidism patients were also compared in the study. After blood sampling, hyperthyroidism patients were treated with methimazole at a starting dose of 30 mg daily, and ophthalmopathy patients were treated with high-dose intravenous methylprednisolone. According to the paper, TCR Vbeta CDR3 sequencing was carried out on around 140 peripheral blood samples, which came from about 45 ophthalmopathy, under 80 hyperthyroidism and about 17 progressor patients. Here is what the overall study found, with its caveats: In validation, the model predicted progression to ophthalmopathy a median of 6.5 months before onset, with 70% to 71% sensitivity and roughly 77% specificity. A 13 V-J signature model separated ophthalmopathy from stable hyperthyroidism, with just over 85% sensitivity and 81.08% specificity in cross-validation and 80%/75% in testing. Most expanded thyroid clonotypes (frequency above 0.001) were also detected in blood, suggesting blood repertoires may reflect thyroid immune responses. Sample size was not statistically predetermined, and investigators were not blinded to group allocation.

Graves' hyperthyroidism was defined as stable when no progression to ophthalmopathy occurred over 18 months of follow-up. Hyperthyroidism patients were newly diagnosed, with disease duration under 2 months, and aged 18 to 65 years. Patients with uncontrolled infections, other autoimmune diseases, pregnancy or lactation were excluded. Clinical symptoms, serum thyroxine and TRAb, thyroid ultrasound, and orbital computed tomography formed the basis for the diagnoses. Ficoll-Paque density gradient centrifugation was used to isolate PBMCs from approximately 10 ml of fresh peripheral blood. Trizol reagent was used to extract total RNA, and RNA quality was then checked on an Agilent 2100 Bioanalyzer. The TCR beta CDR3 regions were amplified from the RNA transcripts. The TCR CDR3 was subjected to a first round of RT-PCR using the HTBI primer set and the Qiagen OneStep RT-PCR kit. A second multiplex PCR round built the libraries, followed by size selection and purification. Sequencing of the libraries was done on an Illumina HiSeq2000 using paired-end 100 bp reads. The original methods were these. SOAPnuke was used to process the raw data, removing reads that contained adapters or uncalled bases, had a mean Phred below 15, or lacked an exact match to the constant primer or identifier. COPE v1.2.5 was used to merge the high-quality paired reads, and each unique nucleotide sequence was defined as a clonotype. MiTCR v1.1 was used to align clonotypes to the IMGT TRBV, TRBD and TRBJ reference segments. The analysis included only V-J combinations with a frequency above 0.0001, which together covered about 99% of the repertoires. The TCS score was defined as F50 (clonal expansion) divided by E x V (chaos), with BLOSUM62-based TCRdist calculated between CDR3 peptides within each V-J. Welch's t-statistics and random forest reduced 500 to 650 V-J features to 13, which were used in a naive Bayes classifier (R e1071). TCRdb took the public reads, trimmed them with fastp at Q25, ran MiXCR for clone calling and kept in-frame beta chains. Records with the same CDR3 protein are collapsed into one entry carrying the most frequent genes and DNA. These V and J calls are TCRdb output, not the study's own analysis. This sample has around 420,000 distinct CDR3 sequences in its table, and about 13% of those were observed once. The ten largest clones take up 5% to 6.5% of the sample.

The CDR3 starts with the cysteine, ends with the phenylalanine, and has 16 residues. Only the CDR3 part of the read is kept: 48 bases, read in frame from the first base. The V end loses 2 bases and the J end loses 5 bases, and a stretch of 16 bases separates them. Looking up the germline V gene yields CDR1 MNHEY and CDR2 SVGAGI. This sequence originates from a woman aged 18-29 years with Graves' hyperthyroidism. Sample: blood. The chain was built from TRBV6-5 and TRBJ1-5; TRBD1 is a possible D gene, resting on 6 matching bases. The CDR3 corresponds to CASSYLRGGSDQPQHF. The nucleotide sequence reads as follows: TGTGCCAGCAGTTACCTAAGAGGGGGGTCTGATCAGCCCCAGCATTTT.